The 30 T cell receptor beta chains reported below all come from one sample, sequenced in a study of cytomegalovirus exposure and HLA in healthy donors. Assay used: immunoSEQ multiplex PCR; TCRdb lists only in-frame clones, some missing. Among some 70,000 clones listed, just under 85% were seen once. Material: PBMCs. The receptors stem from a young man in good health and CMV-seronegative.

The chain has TRBV29-1 and TRBJ2-2, with D tentatively TRBD1 (5 bases). CDR3 size: 13 residues. Germline CDR1 and CDR2: SQVTM and ANQGSEA. Trimming pared 4 bases from V and 2 bases from J, leaving 8 bases between. The CDR3, as DNA: TGCAGCGTTGTAAGGGGAAACACCGGGGAGCTGTTTTTT. Amino acids: CSVVRGNTGELFF.

This clone was found a few times. DNA of the CDR3: TGTGCCAGCAGCGCCCAGGTCGACGCTATCTACGAGCAGTACTTC. It is translated as CASSAQVDAIYEQYF. V usage is TRBV9 and J usage is TRBJ2-7; D remains unclear. Trimming shortened V by 3 bases and J by 3 bases, and 16 bases separated the two germline ends. The CDR3 is 15 residues long. Germline V gives CDR1 SGDLS, CDR2 YYNGEE. The full variable domain, its missing parts supplied by reference TRBV9 and TRBJ2-7, is DSGVTQTPKHLITATGQRVTLRCSPRSGDLSVYWYQQSLDQGLQFLIQYYNGEERAKGNILERFSAQQFPDLHSELNLSSLELGDSALYFCASSAQVDAIYEQYFGPGTRLTVT.

The genes are TRBV19 and TRBJ2-2; 13 bases agree with TRBD2. The length of the CDR3 is 18 residues. The V gene's germline CDR1 is LNHDA and CDR2 SQIVND (reference sequence). With V trimmed by 4 bases and J by 9 bases, 14 bases remained unmatched. CDR3 amino acids: CASSTHNTGLAGVWELFF. DNA of the CDR3: TGTGCCAGTAGTACCCACAACACAGGACTAGCGGGAGTCTGGGAGCTGTTTTTT. Supplemented by reference TRBV19 and TRBJ2-2, the full variable domain reads DGGITQSPKYLFRKEGQNVTLSCEQNLNHDAMYWYRQDPGQGLRLIYYSQIVNDFQKGDIAEGYSVSREKKESFPLTVTSAQKNPTAFYLCASSTHNTGLAGVWELFFGEGSRLTVL.

The J gene is TRBJ2-7, the V gene TRBV28; TRBD1 aligns across 8 bases. Germline V gives CDR1 MDHEN, CDR2 SYDVKM. The CDR3 has 17 residues. V lost 0 bases and J lost 4; bases outside the gene matches: 11. CDR3 coding DNA: TGTGCCAGCAGTTTATGTCTCTACAGGGGGAGGAGGTACGAGCAGTACGTC. The encoded protein is CASSLCLYRGRRYEQYV.

The rearrangement uses TRBV27 and TRBJ2-7, with 8 bases aligning to TRBD2. The CDR3 is 19 amino acids. Germline V gene lookup returns CDR1 MNHEY and CDR2 SMNVEV (reference sequence). The J segment lost 5 bases and the V segment lost 6 bases, leaving 24 bases of the junction unmatched. CDR3 sequence reads: CASSRNLRVRGRRIHEQYV. CDR3 coding DNA: TGTGCCAGCAGCCGTAACCTTAGGGTACGCGGGAGGAGGATCCACGAGCAGTACGTC.

The V call is TRBV9, the J call TRBJ1-1; D is unresolved. The length of the CDR3 is 13 residues. Deletions cut 4 bases from V and 7 bases from J, with 14 bases between. Germline values: CDR1 SGDLS, CDR2 YYNGEE. CDR3 in amino acids: CASSRSHSGEAFF. The CDR3, as DNA: TGTGCCAGCAGCCGTTCCCATAGTGGTGAAGCTTTCTTT.

The rearrangement uses TRBV5-1 and TRBJ1-1; D may be TRBD1 (5 bases). This CDR3 has 14 amino acids. Between the trimmed V and J ends, which lost 1 base and 5 bases, there was a span of 12 bases. Per the germline V gene, CDR1 is SGHRS and CDR2 is YFSETQ. The CDR3 region is CASSLPGRETEAFF. The CDR3 DNA follows: TGCGCCAGCAGCTTGCCAGGGAGGGAAACTGAAGCTTTCTTT.

This clone showed up just a few times. The chain combines TRBV28 with TRBJ1-1; D not certain. This CDR3 contains 16 residues. Germline CDR1 is MDHEN and CDR2 is SYDVKM. Trimming took off 1 base at V and 11 bases at J, with 23 bases between the two ends. The CDR3 region is CASSLSSGTPSNGAFF. In DNA form, the CDR3 reads TGTGCCAGCAGTTTATCTTCGGGAACACCATCAAATGGGGCTTTCTTT.

The chain uses TRBV18 and TRBJ1-6, with TRBD1 matching over 7 bases. Losses at the gene ends were 0 bases for V and 7 bases for J; bases not matched to a gene: 3. This CDR3 contains 15 residues. Germline CDR1 KGHSH, CDR2 LQKENI. The CDR3 bases are TGTGCCAGCTCACCACCGAAGGGACAGAATTCACCCCTCCACTTT. As protein: CASSPPKGQNSPLHF.

A remark on this clone: As the CDR3 is not closed by the conserved phenylalanine or tryptophan, this likely results from a read error. The chain carries TRBV6-1 and TRBJ2-6; D gene ambiguous. CDR3 length: 15 residues. Trimming left V 3 bases short and J 0 bases short, with 6 bases between. The germline gives CDR1 MNHNS, CDR2 SASEGT. CDR3 protein: CASSDQNSGANVLTS. DNA of the CDR3: TGTGCCAGCAGTGACCAAAACTCTGGGGCCAACGTCCTGACTTCC.

V and J are TRBV19 and TRBJ2-1; perhaps TRBD2 as D (5 bases). V lost 7 bases and J lost 4, with 14 bases in between. This CDR3 is built from 14 residues. From germline, CDR1 is LNHDA and CDR2 SQIVND (reference sequence). CDR3 sequence (DNA): TGTGCCAGTAAAGACGGGGTTAGTTACAATGAGCAGTTCTTC. Protein product: CASKDGVSYNEQFF.

The chain combines TRBV9 with TRBJ2-5, with D tentatively TRBD1 (6 bases). CDR3 length: 15 amino acids. Germline-derived CDR1 and CDR2 are SGDLS and YYNGEE. The V and J ends lost 0 bases and 1 base respectively, with 10 bases between them. CDR3 residues: CASSVGGRIQETQYF. CDR3 nucleotide sequence: TGTGCCAGCAGCGTAGGGGGGCGTATCCAAGAGACCCAGTACTTC.

The chain joins TRBV6-5 to TRBJ1-4, with D unresolved. The germline V and J ends were trimmed by 6 bases and 6 bases, with 14 bases remaining between them. There are 14 residues in the CDR3. Germline loops: CDR1 MNHEY, CDR2 SVGAGI. CDR3 nucleotide sequence: TGTGCCAGCAGGAAACACCACGGGGATGAAAAACTGTTTTTT. The encoded protein is CASRKHHGDEKLFF.

This clone was observed once. The V and J genes are TRBV7-9 and TRBJ2-3, with 9 bases fitting TRBD2. Germline V gene sequence: CDR1 SEHNR, CDR2 FQNEAQ (reference sequence). CDR3 size: 15 residues. The J segment lost 8 bases and the V segment lost 4 bases, leaving 10 bases of the junction unmatched. CDR3 bases: TGTGCCAGCAGCTGGGCTAGCGGGACTGGCAGTACGCAGTATTTT. It translates to CASSWASGTGSTQYF.

The chain has TRBV7-2 and TRBJ2-6, with 7 bases matching TRBD1. With V trimmed by 2 bases and J by 0 bases, 4 bases remained unmatched. The CDR3 loop spans 17 amino acids. The V gene's germline CDR1 is SGHTA and CDR2 FQGNSA. CDR3 coding DNA: TGTGCCAGCAGCTTAAGGGGGCTACGCTCTGGGGCCAACGTCCTGACTTTC. It specifies CASSLRGLRSGANVLTF. Filled out from reference TRBV7-2 and TRBJ2-6, the complete variable domain reads GAGVSQSPSNKVTEKGKDVELRCDPISGHTALYWYRQSLGQGLEFLIYFQGNSAPDKSGLPSDRFSAERTGGSVSTLTIQRTQQEDSAVYLCASSLRGLRSGANVLTFGAGSRLTVL.

The rearrangement links TRBV21-1 to TRBJ1-1; TRBD1, as called in the table, went unchecked against the DNA. TRBV21-1 constitutes a pseudogene. This CDR3 contains 15 residues. CDR3 loop: CASSKVWTDRLGAFF. The DNA of the CDR3 is TGTGCCAGCAGCAAAGTCTGGACAGACCGTTTAGGGGCTTTCTTT.

The chain couples TRBV28 to TRBJ1-1; TRBD1 matches 9 bases. Germline CDR1 MDHEN, CDR2 SYDVKM. CDR3 size: 15 residues. With 4 bases clipped from V and 4 bases from J, the junction kept 7 bases outside the gene matches. The CDR3 loop reads CASSSAGQGFTEAFF. CDR3 in DNA: TGTGCCAGCAGTTCCGCGGGACAGGGCTTCACTGAAGCTTTCTTT.

The gene calls are TRBV10-1 and TRBJ2-2; D gene unclear. CDR1 and CDR2 from the germline V gene are WNHNN and SYGVQD (reference sequence). The CDR3 runs to 13 residues. V dropped 5 bases and J dropped 2 bases, with 6 bases sitting between them. In DNA, the CDR3 is TGCGCCAGCAGTACAATAAACACCGGGGAGCTGTTTTTT. It encodes CASSTINTGELFF.

The V call is TRBV10-3, the J call TRBJ2-1; possible D gene TRBD1, 6 bases. Germline lookup yields CDR1 ENHRY and CDR2 SYGVKD. Trimming removed 3 bases from V and 5 bases from J, with 11 bases in between. The CDR3 is 14 residues long. The CDR3 loop is CAISEGRTDNEQFF. As DNA, the CDR3 is TGTGCCATCAGTGAAGGTAGGACAGACAATGAGCAGTTCTTC.

The chain is built from TRBV7-2 and TRBJ1-4, with a possible D match to TRBD1 (6 bases). Germline-derived CDR1 and CDR2 are SGHTA and FQGNSA. Trimming left V 4 bases short and J 4 bases short, with 13 bases between. CDR3 length equals 15 residues. CDR3 residues: CASSSKQGRNEKLFF. The CDR3, as DNA: TGTGCCAGCAGCTCCAAACAGGGACGTAATGAAAAACTGTTTTTT.

This chain joins TRBV10-2 and TRBJ2-5; D possibly corresponds to TRBD1 (5 bases). V lost 5 bases, J lost 0 bases, and 7 bases lay in between. The CDR3 sequence is 13 residues long. CDR1 and CDR2 from the germline V gene are WSHSY and SAAADI. CDR3 nucleotides: TGCGCCAGCAGTATCAGGGACCAAGAGACCCAGTACTTC. Translation gives CASSIRDQETQYF.

The chain couples TRBV7-2 to TRBJ2-5, with D possibly TRBD2 on 5 matching bases. The CDR3 has 14 amino acids. V lost 4 bases, J lost 1 base, and 10 bases lay in between. Germline V gene lookup returns CDR1 SGHTA and CDR2 FQGNSA. CDR3 sequence reads: CASSYEGSQETQYF. In nucleotides, the CDR3 is TGTGCCAGCAGCTATGAGGGCTCCCAAGAGACCCAGTACTTC.

This clone was picked up a small number of times. The chain is built from TRBV7-9 and TRBJ1-6; D is unresolved. The CDR3 length is 16 residues. Germline CDR1 SEHNR, CDR2 FQNEAQ (reference sequence). V shed 5 bases and J shed 0 bases, with 11 bases lying between them. The CDR3 loop reads CASSLALSSYNSPLHF. For the CDR3, the DNA is TGTGCCAGCAGCCTTGCCCTGAGCTCCTATAATTCACCCCTCCACTTT.

The count of this clone is one. V is TRBV27 and J is TRBJ1-2; 9 bases align to TRBD1. Unmatched junction bases numbered 7, after V lost 5 bases and J lost 0 bases. The CDR3 totals 16 residues. Germline values: CDR1 MNHEY, CDR2 SMNVEV (reference sequence). The CDR3 sequence: CASSPGTGNANYGYTF. The CDR3 DNA follows: TGTGCCAGCAGTCCCGGGACAGGGAACGCTAACTATGGCTACACCTTC.

The gene calls are TRBV10-3 and TRBJ2-7, with TRBD1 matching 9 bases. J gave up 6 bases and V 6 bases, and 12 bases lay outside the gene matches. This CDR3 contains 15 residues. Looked up from germline, CDR1 is ENHRY and CDR2 is SYGVKD. CDR3 DNA: TGTGCCATCAGCCGAACCGGGACAGGGTCCACCGAGCAGTACTTC. Residues: CAISRTGTGSTEQYF.

The genes are TRBV5-6 and TRBJ2-7, with 7 bases fitting TRBD1. The germline CDR1 and CDR2 sequences are SGHDT and YYEEEE. The CDR3 spans 17 residues. The V and J ends lost 0 bases and 2 bases, in that order; junction bases with no gene match: 11. CDR3 nucleotides: TGTGCCAGCAGCTTGGGGGTCGCCAGGGGGTGGCCCTACGAGCAGTACTTC. Protein: CASSLGVARGWPYEQYF.

J is TRBJ1-1 and V is TRBV14; D is perhaps TRBD1 (5 bases). V lost 1 base, J lost 5 bases, and 14 bases lay in between. The CDR3 extends over 15 amino acids. Looked up from germline, CDR1 is SGHDN and CDR2 is FVKESK. The CDR3 nucleotides are TGTGCCAGCAGCCAAGCGTGGGTGGGGGGGACTGAAGCTTTCTTT. This translates into CASSQAWVGGTEAFF.

The chain employs TRBV25-1 and TRBJ1-4; D perhaps matches TRBD1 (5 bases). The CDR3 extends over 14 amino acids. Trimming shortened V by 4 bases and J by 7 bases, and 13 bases separated the two germline ends. Germline CDR1 reads MGHDK; CDR2 reads SYGVNS. For the CDR3, the DNA is TGTGCCAGCAGTGCGGCAGGGATGAGTGAAAAACTGTTTTTT. It yields the protein CASSAAGMSEKLFF.

V is TRBV5-4 and J is TRBJ2-3; 8 positions match TRBD2. V was pared by 4 bases and J by 4 bases, with 5 bases of the junction left unmatched. The germline gives CDR1 SGHNT, CDR2 YYREEE (reference sequence). The CDR3 has 14 amino acids. CDR3 region: CASSRGLASDTQYF. The CDR3 DNA sequence: TGTGCCAGCAGCCGCGGACTAGCTTCAGATACGCAGTATTTT.

V is TRBV7-3 and J is TRBJ2-2; weak D call: TRBD2 (6 bases). V shed 2 bases and J shed 4 bases, with 17 bases lying between them. There are 17 residues in the CDR3. CDR1 and CDR2 (germline): SGHTA, FQGTGA. In DNA form, the CDR3 reads TGTGCCAGCAGCTTATCGGCTGGAGGGACCCGCACCGGGGAGCTGTTTTTT. Its translation: CASSLSAGGTRTGELFF.